The sequence of this TCR beta chain was determined in a study of blood T cell repertoires in COVID-19. Study-level background: Acute and convalescent COVID-19 specimens originated in the United States, Italy and Spain. In each case, the material was cDNA or gDNA derived from T cells, B-cell-depleted T cells, or PBMCs.

Germline V lookup: CDR1 SGHAT, CDR2 FQNNGV. The CDR3 spans 17 residues. V lost 6 bases, J lost 7 bases, and 19 bases stayed unmatched. Using immunoSEQ multiplex PCR, the repertoire was profiled, and TCRdb retains in-frame clones only, with some absent. The profile shows about 270,000 clones, over 80% of them singletons. Assignments of participants to cohorts depended upon their own reported clinical history. The TCR was taken from a woman in her 30s with acute COVID-19. The chain is built from TRBV11-2 and TRBJ2-7; 9 nucleotides match TRBD2. Sequenced material: PBMCs or T cells enriched from blood (not recorded which). The CDR3 DNA is TGTGCCAGCAGTCTCCCCCCATCTCTAGCGGGAAAGGGGGAGCAGTACTTC. Translated, it gives CASSLPPSLAGKGEQYF.